Listed here are 29 T cell receptor beta chains from one sample, sequenced in a study of blood T cell repertoires in COVID-19. Only in-frame clones appear in the TCRdb table, and some are missing; sequencing was by immunoSEQ multiplex PCR. The sample lists about 350,000 clones, 86% seen once, with about 7% in the top ten. Input material: peripheral blood. These receptor sequences come from a woman in her sixties with COVID-19, enrolled during active disease.

J is TRBJ1-1 and V is TRBV6-5, with 7 nucleotides matching TRBD1. The CDR3 has 14 residues. Germline CDR1 and CDR2: MNHEY and SVGAGI. Losses at the gene ends were 5 bases for V and 4 bases for J; bases not matched to a gene: 7. This CDR3 reads CASSHRQGSTEAFF. DNA for the CDR3: TGTGCCAGCAGTCATCGACAGGGAAGCACTGAAGCTTTCTTT.

The chain's CDR3 is CASSEGGWGTEAFF. As DNA, the CDR3 is TGTGCCAGCAGTGAAGGGGGCTGGGGCACTGAAGCTTTCTTT. V and J are TRBV6-1 and TRBJ1-1, with D possibly being TRBD1 (5 bases). Germline CDR1 is MNHNS and CDR2 is SASEGT. The CDR3 is 14 residues long. V was shortened by 1 base and J by 4 bases, with 10 bases between the two germline ends.

This sequence joins TRBV5-1 and TRBJ1-1; 7 bases agree with TRBD1. CDR1 and CDR2 from the germline V gene are SGHRS and YFSETQ. The CDR3 is 14 amino acids. Unmatched junction bases numbered 6, after V lost 0 bases and J lost 7 bases. DNA for the CDR3: TGCGCCAGCAGCTTGGGAGGGGGCTTAAGTGAAGCTTTCTTT. Residues: CASSLGGGLSEAFF.

For the CDR3, the DNA is TGTGCCAGCAGCGCCAGTCCCTACGAGCAGTACTTC. Its protein product is CASSASPYEQYF. The chain is built from TRBV13 and TRBJ2-7; unclear D gene. CDR1 is PRHDT and CDR2 is FYEKMQ in the germline V gene (reference sequence). Deletions cut 5 bases from V and 2 bases from J, with 7 bases between. The CDR3 sequence is 12 residues long.

This clone was picked up a small number of times. The chain recombines TRBV5-4 with TRBJ1-6; possible D gene TRBD1, 5 bases. Trimming took 4 bases from V and 8 from J, leaving 16 bases between them. This CDR3 is built from 15 residues. Germline V gives CDR1 SGHNT, CDR2 YYREEE (reference sequence). The CDR3 protein is CASSVAQGIYSPLHF. CDR3 coding DNA: TGTGCCAGCAGCGTGGCCCAGGGAATCTATTCACCCCTCCACTTT.

The V gene is TRBV28, the J gene TRBJ2-7, with D perhaps TRBD2 (5 bases). The CDR3 runs 12 residues. Trimming shortened V by 8 bases and J by 0 bases, and 8 bases separated the two germline ends. Germline V gene data show CDR1 as MDHEN and CDR2 as SYDVKM. The CDR3 sequence: CASVRGSYEQYF. The CDR3 bases are TGTGCCAGCGTTCGGGGCTCCTACGAGCAGTACTTC.

This clone was seen once. The V and J genes are TRBV10-3 and TRBJ2-7, with 7 bases fitting TRBD1. The V gene's germline CDR1 is ENHRY and CDR2 SYGVKD. This CDR3 spans 14 amino acids. V shed 3 bases and J 4 bases; nucleotides not matched to a gene: 6. This CDR3 reads CAISDMKGAYEQYF. The CDR3, as DNA: TGTGCCATCAGTGATATGAAGGGGGCTTACGAGCAGTACTTC.

Remarks on this clone: Distinct nucleotide sequences in the sample also encode this CDR3. Here the CDR3 reads CASSISGSNQPQHF. Written as DNA, the CDR3 is TGTGCCAGTAGTATTTCCGGGAGCAATCAGCCCCAGCATTTT. The chain carries TRBV19 and TRBJ1-5; D remains ambiguous. Trimming removed 3 bases from V and 1 base from J, with 7 bases in between. Germline values: CDR1 LNHDA, CDR2 SQIVND (reference sequence). The CDR3 covers 14 residues.

The chain links TRBV5-1 to TRBJ2-3; a possible D gene is TRBD2 (6 bases). Germline CDR1 is SGHRS and CDR2 is YFSETQ. CDR3 length: 17 amino acids. Trimming removed 3 bases from V and 1 base from J, with 18 bases in between. Here the CDR3 reads CASSSGPRSGGTDTQYF. CDR3 sequence (DNA): TGCGCCAGCAGCTCCGGCCCCAGATCGGGGGGCACAGATACGCAGTATTTT.

The chain's CDR3 is CASSTQGNGELFF. Here the CDR3 DNA reads TGCGCCAGCAGCACACAGGGTAACGGGGAGCTGTTTTTT. The rearrangement links TRBV10-1 to TRBJ2-2; D is perhaps TRBD1 (6 bases). Germline loops: CDR1 WNHNN, CDR2 SYGVQD (reference sequence). The CDR3 is made up of 13 amino acids. With 6 bases removed from V and 7 bases from J, the gap between germline ends came to 12 bases.

The chain links TRBV5-6 to TRBJ1-2; 8 nucleotides match TRBD1. Germline CDR1 SGHDT, CDR2 YYEEEE. This CDR3 comprises 15 residues. V was clipped by 3 bases and J by 4 bases; unmatched bases: 8. In DNA, the CDR3 is TGTGCCAGCAGCTCAAGAGGGGACAGGCTCTATGGCTACACCTTC. This encodes CASSSRGDRLYGYTF.

The chain couples TRBV28 to TRBJ1-1; no clear D gene. CDR1 is MDHEN and CDR2 is SYDVKM in the germline V gene. CDR3 length: 11 residues. V was clipped by 6 bases and J by 4 bases, with 6 bases between them. The CDR3 nucleotides read TGTGCCAGCAGACAGATCACTGAAGCTTTCTTT. Residues: CASRQITEAFF.

Written as DNA, the CDR3 is TGTGCCAGCAGCTTCCAGGCCCACTATGGCTACACCTTC. Encoded protein: CASSFQAHYGYTF. The chain recombines TRBV5-8 with TRBJ1-2; D unclear. This CDR3 has 13 amino acids. Germline CDR1 reads SGHTS; CDR2 reads YDEGEE. Between the trimmed V and J ends, which lost 2 bases and 3 bases, there was a span of 8 bases.

Only one count was recorded for this clone. The V call is TRBV3-1 (or the pseudogene TRBV3-2), the J call TRBJ1-1, with 7 bases aligning to TRBD1. The CDR3 has 14 residues. The ends lost 4 bases at V and 0 bases at J; junction bases unmatched: 2. CDR1 is LGHDT, CDR2 YNNKEL, per germline (reference sequence). The CDR3 loop is CASSLGTVNTEAFF. DNA of the CDR3: TGTGCCAGCAGCCTAGGGACAGTGAACACTGAAGCTTTCTTT.

This clone was observed once. The chain joins TRBV15 to TRBJ2-1; 7 bases align to TRBD2. The trim removed 1 base at V and 4 bases at J, leaving 1 base unmatched. This CDR3 region has 14 residues. The germline CDR1 and CDR2 sequences are LNHNV and YYDKDF (reference sequence). CDR3 protein: CATSRASGYNEQFF. The DNA for the CDR3 is TGTGCCACCAGCAGAGCTAGCGGATACAATGAGCAGTTCTTC.

The chain carries TRBV9 and TRBJ2-1; 10 bases align to TRBD1. The V gene's germline CDR1 is SGDLS and CDR2 YYNGEE. The CDR3 has 15 amino acids. V was clipped by 4 bases and J by 10 bases; unmatched bases: 11. The CDR3 loop is CASSKAGTGDREQFF. CDR3 bases: TGTGCCAGCAGCAAAGCCGGGACAGGGGATCGAGAGCAGTTCTTC.

The V gene is TRBV9, the J gene TRBJ2-5, with D maybe TRBD2 (5 bases). Germline-derived CDR1 and CDR2 are SGDLS and YYNGEE. V was pared by 0 bases and J by 2 bases, with 8 bases between. The CDR3 is made up of 14 amino acids. This CDR3 reads CASSVATRQETQYF. CDR3 DNA sequence: TGTGCCAGCAGCGTAGCTACTAGACAAGAGACCCAGTACTTC.

The chain links TRBV7-9 to TRBJ2-2; 7 nucleotides align to TRBD2. Germline CDR1 SEHNR, CDR2 FQNEAQ (reference sequence). V dropped 3 bases and J dropped 4; count of bases not matched to a gene: 2. The CDR3 runs 14 residues. CDR3 protein: CASSFGGGTGELFF. The CDR3, as DNA: TGTGCCAGCAGCTTCGGCGGGGGCACCGGGGAGCTGTTTTTT.

This chain uses TRBV7-3 with TRBJ1-2, with D possibly being TRBD1 (6 bases). CDR1 SGHTA and CDR2 FQGTGA come from the germline V gene. CDR3 length: 16 amino acids. V was clipped by 4 bases and J by 5 bases, with 20 bases between them. As DNA, the CDR3 is TGTGCCAGCAGCTCCTTTCCGGGAGGGGGTTGGTATGGCTACACCTTC. Its translation: CASSSFPGGGWYGYTF.

The chain combines TRBV30 with TRBJ1-4; D is possibly TRBD1 (5 bases). Looked up from germline, CDR1 is GTSNPN and CDR2 is SVGIG (reference sequence). V was shortened by 5 bases and J by 0 bases, with 7 bases between the two germline ends. The CDR3 contains 13 residues. CDR3 nucleotide sequence: TGTGCCTGGGCAGGGACAACTAATGAAAAACTGTTTTTT. Its protein is CAWAGTTNEKLFF.

There are a few counts of this clone. The chain recombines TRBV18 with TRBJ1-2; no clear D gene. This CDR3 comprises 15 residues. Between the trimmed V and J ends, which lost 2 bases and 6 bases, there was a span of 16 bases. Per the germline V gene, CDR1 is KGHSH and CDR2 is LQKENI. The chain's CDR3 is CASSPSASPGNGYTF. Here the CDR3 DNA reads TGTGCCAGCTCACCATCCGCCTCTCCCGGGAATGGCTACACCTTC.

This clone has only one observation. This chain links TRBV2 with TRBJ2-2, with 7 bases identical to TRBD1. This CDR3 comprises 14 residues. Germline V CDR1 and CDR2: SNHLY, FYNNEI. With V trimmed by 11 bases and J by 3 bases, 9 bases remained unmatched. The DNA of the CDR3 is TGTGCCTGGCTCCGGGACAGATACACCGGGGAGCTGTTTTTT. This sequence encodes CAWLRDRYTGELFF.

The chain has TRBV19 and TRBJ1-5, with no clear D. Germline assignment: CDR1 LNHDA and CDR2 SQIVND (reference sequence). The CDR3 spans 15 residues. The V end lost 1 base, the J end lost 4 bases, and 11 bases lay between the germline ends. The CDR3 sequence: CASSIAGRRNQPQHF. The CDR3 DNA sequence: TGTGCCAGTAGTATAGCGGGGAGAAGAAATCAGCCCCAGCATTTT.

V is TRBV7-9 and J is TRBJ1-1; possible D gene TRBD1, 5 bases. V was trimmed by 7 bases and J by 5 bases, leaving 17 bases between them. This CDR3 comprises 14 residues. Germline V gene lookup returns CDR1 SEHNR and CDR2 FQNEAQ (reference sequence). CDR3 DNA: TGTGCCAGCACCACTTCGGGGGGTAAAACTGAAGCTTTCTTT. It codes for CASTTSGGKTEAFF.

The chain recombines TRBV4-2 with TRBJ2-7; perhaps TRBD1 as D (6 bases). The CDR3 extends over 17 amino acids. Germline V gene lookup returns CDR1 LGHNA and CDR2 YNFKEQ. Trimming left V 1 base short and J 5 bases short, with 21 bases between. The CDR3 DNA reads as TGTGCCAGCAGCCAAGTAACCGGGACAATAAAGGACCACGAGCAGTACTTC. Its translation: CASSQVTGTIKDHEQYF.

V and J are TRBV2 and TRBJ2-7; unclear D gene. The length of the CDR3 is 11 residues. CDR1 SNHLY and CDR2 FYNNEI come from the germline V gene. V lost 8 bases to trimming and J lost 4 bases, with 9 bases between them. The CDR3 spells CASEAAYEQYF. CDR3 sequence (DNA): TGTGCCAGCGAGGCGGCATACGAGCAGTACTTC.

The V call is TRBV11-3, the J call TRBJ2-3; 8 bases fit TRBD2. Germline-derived CDR1 and CDR2 are SGHNT and YENEEA. V lost 3 bases and J lost 4; bases outside the gene matches: 3. The CDR3 consists of 14 residues. CDR3 DNA: TGTGCCAGCAGCTTCGGGGGGGACTCAGATACGCAGTATTTT. Amino acid sequence: CASSFGGDSDTQYF.

V is TRBV3-1 (or the pseudogene TRBV3-2) and J is TRBJ2-1; 15 positions agree with TRBD2. The V gene's germline CDR1 is LGHDT and CDR2 YNNKEL (reference sequence). The V segment lost 4 bases and the J segment 7 bases; nucleotides outside the gene matches: 5. This CDR3 contains 16 residues. The CDR3 coding sequence is TGTGCCAGCAGCCCGTGGACTAGCGGGGGGGGGAATGAGCAGTTCTTC. Its translation: CASSPWTSGGGNEQFF.

This clone was recorded only once. V and J are TRBV7-6 and TRBJ2-1; 10 bases are a match to TRBD2. The CDR3 runs to 18 residues. Germline assignment: CDR1 SGHVS and CDR2 FNYEAQ. Trimming cost V 0 bases and J 7 bases; bases outside gene matches: 12. The CDR3 bases are TGTGCCAGCAGCTTAGCAGTCTTGAGCGGGGGGGCTCGGAATGAGCAGTTCTTC. This gives the protein CASSLAVLSGGARNEQFF.